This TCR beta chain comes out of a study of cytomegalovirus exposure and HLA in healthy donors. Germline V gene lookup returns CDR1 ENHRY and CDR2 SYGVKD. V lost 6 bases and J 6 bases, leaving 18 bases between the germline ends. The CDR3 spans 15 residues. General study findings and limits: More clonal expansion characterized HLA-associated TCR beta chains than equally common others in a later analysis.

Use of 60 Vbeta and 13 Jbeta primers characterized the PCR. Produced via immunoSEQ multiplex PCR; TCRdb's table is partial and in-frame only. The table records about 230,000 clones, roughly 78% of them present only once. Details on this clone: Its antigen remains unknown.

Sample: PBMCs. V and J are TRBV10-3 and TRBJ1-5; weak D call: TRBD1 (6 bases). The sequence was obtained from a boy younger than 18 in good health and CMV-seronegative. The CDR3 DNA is TGTGCCATCAGAGATTGGTCGGCAGGGGTTCAGCCCCAGCATTTT. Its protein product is CAIRDWSAGVQPQHF.